This section outlines one T cell receptor (beta chain) sequence together with its context. Its antigen is not known. These data originate in a study of vaccination and CD4 T cells after COVID-19. Study at large: Culture controls were given either a CEFX pool, an HIV-1 Nef pool, or no peptide.

The CDR3 contains 16 residues. Germline CDR1 and CDR2: SGHKS and YYEKEE (reference sequence). The V and J ends lost 1 base and 4 bases, in that order; junction bases with no gene match: 8. Treatment here: roughly ten-day PBMC culture with coronavirus spike peptide pools or control peptides (ViraFEST assay). Sequenced with the Oncomine TCR Beta short-read assay was DNA taken from cultured CD4+ T cells. TCRdb processed the PCR reads anew with MiXCR; each CDR3 protein has one entry. The table lists around 8,200 distinct CDR3 sequences, around 29% of them singletons. The chain recombines TRBV5-5 with TRBJ2-5, with 9 bases that match TRBD2. The origin of this receptor is a human donor with COVID-19. What was sequenced was cultured CD4+ T cells from blood. CDR3: CASSLFGGGAGETQYF. The CDR3 coding sequence is TGTGCCAGCAGCTTGTTTGGCGGGGGGGCCGGAGAGACCCAGTACTTC. The whole variable domain, remainder taken from reference TRBV5-5 and TRBJ2-5, is DAGVTQSPTHLIKTRGQQVTLRCSPISGHKSVSWYQQVLGQGPQFIFQYYEKEERGRGNFPDRFSARQFPNYSSELNVNALLLGDSALYLCASSLFGGGAGETQYFGPGTRLLVL.